These T cell receptor beta chains were read from a single sample in a study of blood T cell repertoires in COVID-19. Here immunoSEQ multiplex PCR was the method, and the copy in TCRdb shows in-frame clones only, minus some. The repertoire holds some 120,000 clones, with over 85% as singletons. The source material was peripheral blood. Receptors originate from a man in his fifties or sixties with active COVID-19. The CDR3 runs from the conserved cysteine through the conserved F or W. D genes are given only for firm matches. Some rows have no size entry. The others give once, few or many, or a class for an expanded clone.

clone size	V gene	J gene	D gene	CDR3 length	CDR3 DNA	CDR3 protein
once	TRBV6-1	TRBJ2-7	.	13	TGTGCCAGCAGTGAGTTCAGGACTGGTGAGCAGTACTTC	CASSEFRTGEQYF
.	TRBV7-6	TRBJ2-1	TRBD2	21	TGTGCCAGCAGCTTAGGACAGAAAAGGCTAGCGGGAGAGGAGGGGTACAATGAGCAGTTCTTC	CASSLGQKRLAGEEGYNEQFF
.	TRBV3-1/TRBV3-2	TRBJ1-1	.	14	TGTGCCAGCAGCCAAGAACAGACGAACACTGAAGCTTTCTTT	CASSQEQTNTEAFF
.	TRBV19	TRBJ1-5	.	12	TGTGCCAGTGGGGGGACCAATCAGCCCCAGCATTTT	CASGGTNQPQHF
.	TRBV18	TRBJ1-2	.	14	TGTGCCAGCTCACCATCGGGGGACGGCTATGGCTACACCTTC	CASSPSGDGYGYTF
.	TRBV10-3	TRBJ1-2	TRBD1	20	TGTGCCATCAGTGAGCTAGGACAGGGAGGGAAAACCGCGGCTAACTATGGCTACACCTTC	CAISELGQGGKTAANYGYTF
.	TRBV5-5	TRBJ1-1	.	14	TGTGCCAGCAGCTGGCTCAGGGTTGACACTGAAGCTTTCTTT	CASSWLRVDTEAFF
.	TRBV30	TRBJ1-1	.	15	TGTGCCTGGAGTTCCCCGGGAGTCATGAACACTGAAGCTTTCTTT	CAWSSPGVMNTEAFF
.	TRBV27	TRBJ2-7	TRBD1	15	TGTGCCAGCAGTTTAGCCGGGACAGCCTCCTACGAGCAGTACTTC	CASSLAGTASYEQYF
.	TRBV4-2	TRBJ1-2	TRBD1	16	TGTGCCAGCAGCCAAGACCTTCCGACAGGGGCGTATGGCTACACCTTC	CASSQDLPTGAYGYTF
.	TRBV12-2	TRBJ2-3	.	18	TGTGCAAGTCGCTCCCACCCGACTAGCGGGGAGCGGACAGATACGCAGTATTTT	CASRSHPTSGERTDTQYF
.	TRBV29-1	TRBJ1-5	TRBD1	16	TGCAGCGTTGAAACAGGGGGCGAAGCCCTAGACACGTCCCAGCATTTT	CSVETGGEALDTSQHF
.	TRBV4-1	TRBJ2-1	.	15	TGCGCCAGCAGCCAACTTCAGATCTCCTACAATGAGCAGTTCTTC	CASSQLQISYNEQFF
once	TRBV7-9	TRBJ2-1	TRBD2	16	TGTGCCAGCAGCCATCAGCGGGGTAACTCCTACAATGAGCAGTTCTTC	CASSHQRGNSYNEQFF
few	TRBV12-3/TRBV12-4	TRBJ1-2	TRBD1	13	TGTGCCAGCAGACACCGGGACAGGGTAGGCTACACCTTC	CASRHRDRVGYTF
.	TRBV18	TRBJ2-3	TRBD2	15	TGTGCCAGCTCACCAGGGCTAGCGGGAGCCGATACGCAGTATTTT	CASSPGLAGADTQYF
.	TRBV3-1/TRBV3-2	TRBJ1-1	.	14	TGTGCCAGCAGCATAGGAATTCGAGGCACTGAAGCTTTCTTT	CASSIGIRGTEAFF
.	TRBV5-1	TRBJ1-1	.	14	TGCGCCAGCAGCTTACAGGGATCGAACACTGAAGCTTTCTTT	CASSLQGSNTEAFF
.	TRBV3-1/TRBV3-2	TRBJ2-3	TRBD2	15	TGTGCCAGCAGCCAAGACCCGCGGGAGACAGATACGCAGTATTTT	CASSQDPRETDTQYF
.	TRBV18	TRBJ1-6	.	16	TGTGCCAGCTCACCGATGGGAGGCCTGCGGGATTCACCCCTCCACTTT	CASSPMGGLRDSPLHF
.	TRBV28	TRBJ2-5	TRBD2	17	TGTGCCAGCAGTCTATCCCGACTAGCGGGAGGAGGGGAGACCCAGTACTTC	CASSLSRLAGGGETQYF
.	TRBV2	TRBJ1-2	.	12	TGTGCCAGCAGTGAATCGGGTTATGGCTACACCTTC	CASSESGYGYTF
.	TRBV7-3	TRBJ2-2	.	13	TGTGCCAGCACCCCCTCGAACACCGGGGAGCTGTTTTTT	CASTPSNTGELFF
.	TRBV5-8	TRBJ1-6	.	13	TGTGCCAGCAGCTTGGGCAGCGTTTCACCCCTCCACTTT	CASSLGSVSPLHF
.	TRBV6-5	TRBJ1-5	.	12	TGTGCCAGCGGCACAGGAAATCAGCCCCAGCATTTT	CASGTGNQPQHF
.	TRBV11-3	TRBJ1-3	.	16	TGTGCCAGCAGCTTAGGGGGCAGCAACTCTGGAAACACCATATATTTT	CASSLGGSNSGNTIYF
.	TRBV6-6	TRBJ1-5	.	15	TGTGCCAGCAGCCAAGGACAGATTAGCAATCAGCCCCAGCATTTT	CASSQGQISNQPQHF
.	TRBV11-3	TRBJ2-3	TRBD2	14	TGTGCCAGCAGCTTAGTTGGGACTAGCGTTACGCAGTATTTT	CASSLVGTSVTQYF
.	TRBV19	TRBJ2-1	.	15	TGTGCCACCCAGTCAGGGCCGTATTCCTACAATGAGCAGTTCTTC	CATQSGPYSYNEQFF
few	TRBV6-5	TRBJ1-5	.	14	TGTGCCAGCAGTTCCCACAGGGCCAATCAGCCCCAGCATTTT	CASSSHRANQPQHF
.	TRBV3-1/TRBV3-2	TRBJ1-1	TRBD1	14	TGTGCCAGCAGCCTGACGACAGGGGACACTGAAGCTTTCTTT	CASSLTTGDTEAFF
.	TRBV7-9	TRBJ2-1	.	13	TGTGCCAGCAGCTTAGGGACTCTTAATGAGCAGTTCTTC	CASSLGTLNEQFF
.	TRBV6-6	TRBJ2-2	TRBD2	17	TGTGCCAGCAGTCTCCTAGCGGGAGGGCCGAACACCGGGGAGCTGTTTTTT	CASSLLAGGPNTGELFF
.	TRBV7-3	TRBJ1-1	.	12	TGTGCCAGCTCCTATGGGAACACTGAAGCTTTCTTT	CASSYGNTEAFF
.	TRBV19	TRBJ1-6	.	13	TGTGCCAGCGGACAGACTCGGGATTCACCCCTCCACTTT	CASGQTRDSPLHF
.	TRBV3-1/TRBV3-2	TRBJ1-5	.	14	TGTGCCAGCAGCCAAGCCGGGAGAAATCAGCCCCAGCATTTT	CASSQAGRNQPQHF
.	TRBV12-3/TRBV12-4	TRBJ2-1	.	12	TGTGCCTCCGGGGGTACAAGCGGAGAGCAGTTCTTC	CASGGTSGEQFF
few	TRBV5-6	TRBJ2-2	.	16	TGTGCCAGCAGCTTGTTAGCGGCTAAGAACACCGGGGAGCTGTTTTTT	CASSLLAAKNTGELFF
.	TRBV6-1	TRBJ1-2	TRBD1	16	TGTGCCAGCAGTGAAATTGGGACAGGGGTAGCGTATGGCTACACCTTC	CASSEIGTGVAYGYTF
once	TRBV2	TRBJ1-6	TRBD1	14	TGTGCCAGCAGGGCTAGGACAGGGGAATCACCCCTCCACTTT	CASRARTGESPLHF
few	TRBV6-2/TRBV6-3	TRBJ2-2	TRBD1	16	TGTGCCAGCAGTTTCGGACAGGGGGCGAGCACCGGGGAGCTGTTTTTT	CASSFGQGASTGELFF
.	TRBV7-6	TRBJ1-3	.	15	TGTGCCAGCTCCTTCCGGGACGGAGGGCTAAACACCATATATTTT	CASSFRDGGLNTIYF
.	TRBV19	TRBJ1-1	.	14	TGTGCCAGTACCCCCGACAGGTCCCAACTAGGGGCTTTCTTT	CASTPDRSQLGAFF
.	TRBV3-1/TRBV3-2	TRBJ1-2	.	17	TGTGCCAGCAGCCTCCTAGGGGCAGGGAAGGTCTCTCGGGGCTACACCTTC	CASSLLGAGKVSRGYTF
.	TRBV5-1	TRBJ2-1	TRBD2	15	TGCGCCAGCAGCTCTACACTAGCGGGAGGCAGTGAGCAGTTCTTC	CASSSTLAGGSEQFF
once	TRBV19	TRBJ2-5	.	14	TGTGCCAGTAGTACGGGGACACCAAGGGAGACCCAGTACTTC	CASSTGTPRETQYF
once	TRBV19	TRBJ2-1	TRBD1	15	TGTGCCAGTAGTGCGGACAGGGGGCTGGACAATGAGCAGTTCTTC	CASSADRGLDNEQFF
once	TRBV7-2	TRBJ2-3	.	12	TGTGCCAGCAGCCCCCAGGGAGATACGCAGTATTTT	CASSPQGDTQYF
.	TRBV6-6	TRBJ2-1	.	13	TGTGCCAGCAGCTTGACATCCTACAATGAGCAGTTCTTC	CASSLTSYNEQFF
.	TRBV6-1	TRBJ2-1	TRBD2	13	TGTGCCAGCAGTGACCGACTAGCTAGGGAGCAGTTCTTC	CASSDRLAREQFF
.	TRBV5-1	TRBJ2-1	TRBD2	17	TGCGCCAGCAGCTTGGATCCCAGCGGGGGGGTTCTCAATGAGCAGTTCTTC	CASSLDPSGGVLNEQFF
.	TRBV19	TRBJ2-5	TRBD2	17	TGTGCCAGTAGCAACGGCCCACTAGCGGGAGTTTCAGAGACCCAGTACTTC	CASSNGPLAGVSETQYF
.	TRBV6-6	TRBJ1-6	.	15	TGTGCCAGCAGGGAACAGGTCTCCTATAATTCACCCCTCCACTTT	CASREQVSYNSPLHF
.	TRBV11-3	TRBJ2-3	TRBD2	15	TGTGCCAGCAGCGAAACTAGCGGGAGGGCAGATACGCAGTATTTT	CASSETSGRADTQYF
.	TRBV2	TRBJ1-6	TRBD1	15	TGTGCCAGCAGTGAGCGACAGGGAAGTGATTCACCCCTCCACTTT	CASSERQGSDSPLHF
.	TRBV5-6	TRBJ2-5	TRBD1	15	TGTGCCAGCAGCATAGGGACAGGGGGCGGGGAGACCCAGTACTTC	CASSIGTGGGETQYF
.	TRBV18	TRBJ1-2	.	14	TGTGCCAGCTCACCACCGGGAGACCCCTATGGCTACACCTTC	CASSPPGDPYGYTF
.	TRBV20-1	TRBJ2-3	.	14	TGCAGTGCTAGTTCTCCGGAGTCGGTAGATACGCAGTATTTT	CSASSPESVDTQYF